This T cell receptor beta chain was profiled in a study of T cells in Graves' hyperthyroidism and ophthalmopathy. Patients were excluded for uncontrolled infection, other autoimmune disease, pregnancy or lactation. For the diagnoses, clinical symptoms, serum thyroxine and TRAb, thyroid ultrasound and orbital computed tomography were used. PBMCs were obtained from about 10 ml fresh peripheral blood. Germline V gene sequence: CDR1 MNHEY, CDR2 SVGEGT. Trimming took 6 bases from V and 5 from J, leaving 16 bases between them. The CDR3 runs to 14 residues. This clonotype was observed at least ten times. Researchers took RNA transcripts and amplified the TCR beta CDR3 regions from them. The TCR CDR3 first-round RT-PCR relied on the HTBI primer set. TCRdb used MiXCR to reprocess the multiplex PCR reads, holding one entry per CDR3 protein. The sample consists of roughly 400,000 distinct CDR3 sequences, about 14% of them appearing once.

The material sequenced was blood. J is TRBJ1-1 and V is TRBV6-2 or TRBV6-3; tentatively, D is TRBD1 (5 bases). The sequence was obtained from a man between 45 and 60 years old with Graves' ophthalmopathy. The CDR3 spells CASSSAGTWTEAFF. The CDR3 DNA sequence: TGTGCCAGCAGCAGCGCGGGGACCTGGACTGAAGCTTTCTTT.